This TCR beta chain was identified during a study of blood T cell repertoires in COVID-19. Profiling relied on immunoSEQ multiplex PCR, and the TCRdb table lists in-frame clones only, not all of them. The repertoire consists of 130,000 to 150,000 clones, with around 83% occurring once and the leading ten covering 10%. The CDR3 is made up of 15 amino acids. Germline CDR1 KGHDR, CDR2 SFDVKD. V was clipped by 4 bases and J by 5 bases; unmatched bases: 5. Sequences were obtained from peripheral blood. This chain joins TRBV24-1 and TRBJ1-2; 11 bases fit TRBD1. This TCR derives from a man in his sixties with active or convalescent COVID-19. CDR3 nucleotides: TGTGCCACCAGTGAGCCCGGGACAGGGGGTTATGGCTACACCTTC. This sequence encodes CATSEPGTGGYGYTF.